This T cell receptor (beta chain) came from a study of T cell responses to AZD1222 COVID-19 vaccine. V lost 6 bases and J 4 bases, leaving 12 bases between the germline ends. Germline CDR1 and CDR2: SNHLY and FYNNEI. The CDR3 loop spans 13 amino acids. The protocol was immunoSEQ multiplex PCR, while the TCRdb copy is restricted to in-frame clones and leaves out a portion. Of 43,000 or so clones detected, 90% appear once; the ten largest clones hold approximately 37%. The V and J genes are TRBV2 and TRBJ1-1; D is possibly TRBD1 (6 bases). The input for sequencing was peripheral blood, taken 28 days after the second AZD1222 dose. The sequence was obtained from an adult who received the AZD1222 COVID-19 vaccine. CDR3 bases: TGTGCCAGCAGAGGCAGGGGCAGCACTGAAGCTTTCTTT. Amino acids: CASRGRGSTEAFF.